This entry lists 6 T cell receptor beta chains sequenced from one sample in a study of CXCR3-negative and CXCR3-positive naive CD8 T cells. The authors prepared UMI-labeled TRB cDNA libraries by 5' RACE. One entry per CDR3 protein, without DNA, is what TCRdb gives after re-calling the 5' RACE reads. This sample's table reports about 22,000 distinct CDR3 sequences. The specimen was memory CD8+ T cells from blood. The receptors stem from a human donor in good health. Some clones in this sample may be carry-over from other donors' samples.

The chain couples TRBV12-3 or TRBV12-4 to TRBJ1-4; TCRdb's D call of TRBD1 is untestable without DNA. The CDR3 is 14 residues long. This chain's CDR3 is CASSLVVEGVKLFF.

The chain employs TRBV5-1 and TRBJ2-1. The CDR3 has 13 amino acids. Per germline, CDR1 SGHRS and CDR2 YFSETQ. CDR3: CASSLTTYNEQFF.

The genes are TRBV15 and TRBJ2-3; TCRdb names TRBD2, which stays unverified in the absence of DNA. CDR3 length: 17 amino acids. Germline V gene sequence: CDR1 LNHNV, CDR2 YYDKDF (reference sequence). The CDR3 spells CATSSARGGPPTDTQYF.

CDR3 sequence: CASSSGGLFNEQFF. This chain connects TRBV7-6 to TRBJ2-1; TCRdb lists TRBD2, though no DNA is available to test this call. This CDR3 comprises 14 residues. CDR1 and CDR2 from the germline V gene are SGHVS and FNYEAQ.

This chain uses TRBV6-5 with TRBJ2-7; TCRdb indicates TRBD2, and absent DNA this call remains unverified. The germline V gene has CDR1 MNHEY and CDR2 SVGAGI. The CDR3 runs to 14 residues. The chain's CDR3 is CASSSQATTWEQYF.

The gene calls are TRBV7-9 and TRBJ2-7; as DNA is missing, the TRBD1 call by TCRdb cannot be tested. Germline lookup yields CDR1 SEHNR and CDR2 FQNEAQ (reference sequence). The CDR3 loop spans 14 amino acids. The CDR3 sequence: CASSPVMASYEQYF.